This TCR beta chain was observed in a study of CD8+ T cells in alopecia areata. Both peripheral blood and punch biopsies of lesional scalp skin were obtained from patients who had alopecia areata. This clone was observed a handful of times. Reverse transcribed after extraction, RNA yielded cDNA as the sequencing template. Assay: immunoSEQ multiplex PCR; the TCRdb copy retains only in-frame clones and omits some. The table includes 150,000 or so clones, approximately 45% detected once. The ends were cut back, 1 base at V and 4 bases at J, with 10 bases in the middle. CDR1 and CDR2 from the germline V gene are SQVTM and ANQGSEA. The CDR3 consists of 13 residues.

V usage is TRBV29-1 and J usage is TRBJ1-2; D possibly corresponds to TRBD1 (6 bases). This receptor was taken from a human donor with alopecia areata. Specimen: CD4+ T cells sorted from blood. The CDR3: CSVEVEGGYGYTF. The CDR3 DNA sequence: TGCAGCGTTGAAGTAGAAGGGGGCTATGGCTACACCTTC.